These T cell receptor beta chains were read from a single sample in a study of T cell responses to AZD1222 COVID-19 vaccine. The method was immunoSEQ multiplex PCR; TCRdb's version includes in-frame clones alone and lacks a portion of them. The sample gives 40,000 to 55,000 clones, approximately 86% of which show up once; 6.5% to 8.5% is in the top ten. Sample: peripheral blood, taken 28 days after the second AZD1222 dose. The receptor set was obtained from an adult who received the AZD1222 COVID-19 vaccine. CDR3s include the opening cysteine and the closing phenylalanine or tryptophan. Fields, in order: V gene, D gene, J gene, clone size, CDR3 protein, CDR3 DNA. A D gene is named only where the DNA matches it firmly. The size field is filled for only some rows; it gives once, few, many or a size class.

TRBV19	NA	TRBJ2-1	NA	CASSSSVSSYNEQFF	TGTGCCAGTAGCTCGTCGGTGAGCTCCTACAATGAGCAGTTCTTC
TRBV19	NA	TRBJ2-4	NA	CASSIVAGLAKNIQYF	TGTGCCAGTAGTATAGTGGCAGGGCTAGCCAAAAACATTCAGTACTTC
TRBV28	NA	TRBJ2-7	once	CASSRGGPRTYEQYF	TGTGCCAGCAGTCGGGGAGGCCCTAGGACCTACGAGCAGTACTTC
TRBV28	NA	TRBJ1-4	NA	CASTVPGHNEKLFF	TGTGCCAGCACAGTCCCGGGACATAATGAAAAACTGTTTTTT
TRBV19	NA	TRBJ2-5	NA	CASSPPRGGETQYF	TGTGCCAGTAGTCCGCCCCGAGGTGGTGAGACCCAGTACTTC
TRBV3-1/TRBV3-2	NA	TRBJ1-2	NA	CATGSGYGYTF	TGCGCCACAGGATCGGGCTATGGCTACACCTTC
TRBV7-9	TRBD1	TRBJ1-2	NA	CASSSTGGWGYTF	TGTGCCAGCAGTTCTACAGGGGGTTGGGGCTACACCTTC
TRBV28	TRBD2	TRBJ2-3	few	CASSFLAGTDTQYF	TGTGCCAGCAGTTTTCTAGCGGGCACAGATACGCAGTATTTT
TRBV18	TRBD1	TRBJ2-7	NA	CASSLVPGQGAGAYEQYF	TGTGCCAGCTCACTCGTCCCGGGACAGGGGGCGGGGGCCTACGAGCAGTACTTC
TRBV7-3	TRBD1	TRBJ1-1	NA	CASSSRDRGSTEAFF	TGTGCCAGCAGCTCCCGGGACAGGGGGAGTACTGAAGCTTTCTTT
TRBV2	NA	TRBJ1-2	NA	CASGEEGGYTF	TGTGCCAGTGGGGAGGAAGGTGGCTACACCTTC
TRBV14	NA	TRBJ2-3	NA	CASSPLAGLTDTQYF	TGTGCCAGCAGCCCTCTAGCCGGTCTCACAGATACGCAGTATTTT
TRBV28	NA	TRBJ2-3	NA	CASSFRGMNTQYF	TGTGCCAGCAGTTTCCGGGGGATGAATACGCAGTATTTT
TRBV28	NA	TRBJ1-6	once	CASRVPGGNSPLHF	TGTGCCAGCAGGGTTCCGGGTGGTAATTCACCCCTCCACTTT
TRBV28	TRBD1	TRBJ1-1	NA	CASSLGTGAMNTEAFF	TGTGCCAGCAGTTTGGGGACAGGAGCGATGAACACTGAAGCTTTCTTT
TRBV7-2	NA	TRBJ2-3	NA	CASSLEGGARKKGDTQYF	TGTGCCAGCAGCTTAGAAGGGGGAGCGCGAAAGAAGGGAGATACGCAGTATTTT
TRBV18	NA	TRBJ2-7	once	CASSPGRGYEQYF	TGTGCCAGCTCACCGGGACGGGGTTACGAGCAGTACTTC
TRBV19	NA	TRBJ2-7	NA	CASKGTVGGYEQYF	TGTGCCAGTAAGGGGACCGTAGGGGGCTACGAGCAGTACTTC
TRBV7-9	NA	TRBJ1-4	NA	CASSFMGVREKLFF	TGTGCCAGCAGCTTTATGGGGGTTCGTGAAAAACTGTTTTTT
TRBV2	NA	TRBJ2-7	NA	CASRGTLTPYEQYF	TGTGCCAGCAGGGGGACTCTCACCCCCTACGAGCAGTACTTC
TRBV11-2	TRBD2	TRBJ2-1	NA	CASSLGPLTSGKNEQFF	TGTGCCAGCAGCTTAGGTCCGCTGACTAGCGGGAAAAATGAGCAGTTCTTC
TRBV4-1	NA	TRBJ1-1	NA	CASSPAQAPGPLNTEAFF	TGCGCCAGCAGCCCAGCTCAGGCTCCGGGACCCTTGAACACTGAAGCTTTCTTT
TRBV12-3/TRBV12-4	NA	TRBJ2-7	NA	CASSPAALYEQYF	TGTGCCAGCAGTCCCGCGGCCCTCTACGAGCAGTACTTC
TRBV18	NA	TRBJ2-2	NA	CASSPTASGQITGELFF	TGTGCCAGCTCACCTACCGCCTCGGGACAAATCACCGGGGAGCTGTTTTTT
TRBV20-1	NA	TRBJ2-1	NA	CSASAYNEQFF	TGCAGTGCTAGCGCCTACAATGAGCAGTTCTTC
TRBV3-1/TRBV3-2	NA	TRBJ1-2	NA	CASSNRDRYTF	TGTGCCAGCAGCAACAGGGACCGCTACACCTTC
TRBV19	NA	TRBJ2-1	NA	CASSIGGGLDNEQFF	TGTGCCAGTAGTATAGGGGGGGGCCTGGACAATGAGCAGTTCTTC
TRBV29-1	NA	TRBJ2-7	NA	CSVEGDGNSYEQYF	TGCAGCGTTGAAGGAGATGGCAACTCCTACGAGCAGTACTTC
TRBV5-1	NA	TRBJ2-5	NA	CASSLGVGSETQYF	TGCGCCAGCAGCTTGGGTGTTGGTTCTGAGACCCAGTACTTC
TRBV6-5	NA	TRBJ2-6	NA	CASSLGRSGANVLTF	TGTGCCAGCAGTTTAGGCCGCTCTGGGGCCAACGTCCTGACTTTC
TRBV5-1	NA	TRBJ1-1	NA	CASSPIGDMNTEAFF	TGCGCCAGCAGCCCGATTGGGGACATGAACACTGAAGCTTTCTTT
TRBV6-2/TRBV6-3	NA	TRBJ1-1	NA	CASSYGLAEAFF	TGTGCCAGCAGTTACGGTTTGGCTGAAGCTTTCTTT
TRBV5-6	NA	TRBJ1-2	NA	CASSLERWGEDYGYTF	TGTGCCAGCAGCTTGGAAAGATGGGGTGAAGACTATGGCTACACCTTC
TRBV5-1	NA	TRBJ1-6	NA	CASSGTGNYNSPLHF	TGCGCCAGCAGCGGTACGGGGAATTATAATTCACCCCTCCACTTT
TRBV30	NA	TRBJ2-3	NA	CAWSVGTAADTQYF	TGTGCCTGGAGTGTAGGGACGGCAGCCGATACGCAGTATTTT
TRBV5-5	NA	TRBJ2-3	NA	CASSFQGTTDTQYF	TGTGCCAGCAGTTTTCAGGGGACCACAGATACGCAGTATTTT
TRBV27	NA	TRBJ2-1	NA	CASGGARNEQFF	TGTGCCAGCGGGGGGGCGAGGAATGAGCAGTTCTTC
TRBV7-9	NA	TRBJ1-3	NA	CASSNRHGGRSGNTIYF	TGTGCCAGCAGCAACCGGCACGGGGGCCGCTCTGGAAACACCATATATTTT
TRBV7-3	TRBD2	TRBJ2-1	NA	CASSFTGGAYNEQFF	TGTGCCAGCAGCTTCACGGGAGGCGCTTACAATGAGCAGTTCTTC
TRBV28	TRBD1	TRBJ1-1	NA	CASSLVGTGGTEAFF	TGTGCCAGCAGTCTTGTGGGGACAGGGGGCACTGAAGCTTTCTTT
TRBV29-1	TRBD1	TRBJ2-3	once	CSARQGGTDTQYF	TGCAGCGCCCGACAGGGAGGCACAGATACGCAGTATTTT
TRBV28	NA	TRBJ2-1	NA	CASSLGGTVGLYNEQFF	TGTGCCAGCAGTTTAGGCGGGACAGTAGGGCTGTACAATGAGCAGTTCTTC
TRBV18	NA	TRBJ2-5	NA	CASSRWGKETQYF	TGTGCCAGCTCACGGTGGGGAAAAGAGACCCAGTACTTC
TRBV7-8	NA	TRBJ1-1	once	CASSPNRANAHIEAFF	TGTGCCAGCAGCCCTAACCGGGCCAACGCTCATATTGAAGCTTTCTTT
TRBV28	TRBD2	TRBJ2-5	NA	CASCLSGRKETQYF	TGTGCCAGCTGTCTTAGCGGGAGGAAAGAGACCCAGTACTTC
TRBV29-1	NA	TRBJ2-3	few	CSVEAVGGTDTQYF	TGCAGCGTTGAAGCGGTAGGAGGCACAGATACGCAGTATTTT
TRBV19	TRBD2	TRBJ2-7	NA	CASSRTELAGGPYGYEQYF	TGTGCCAGTAGCCGCACCGAACTAGCGGGAGGGCCTTATGGCTACGAGCAGTACTTC
TRBV10-3	TRBD2	TRBJ2-7	NA	CAIRPGTSGSYEQYF	TGTGCCATCAGACCCGGGACTAGCGGCTCCTACGAGCAGTACTTC
TRBV7-9	TRBD1	TRBJ1-4	NA	CASSLEGQGDEKLFF	TGTGCCAGCAGCCTAGAGGGACAGGGGGATGAAAAACTGTTTTTT
TRBV9	NA	TRBJ2-2	NA	CASSRRGGELFF	TGTGCCAGCAGTCGACGTGGCGGGGAGCTGTTTTTT
TRBV6-4	TRBD1	TRBJ2-3	NA	CASSDSRDRGADTQYF	TGTGCCAGCAGTGACTCGAGGGACAGAGGGGCAGATACGCAGTATTTT
TRBV6-2/TRBV6-3	NA	TRBJ2-7	NA	CASSPRVTSYEQYF	TGTGCCAGCAGTCCCAGGGTAACTTCCTACGAGCAGTACTTC
TRBV2	NA	TRBJ2-7	NA	CASMSYSGSYEQYF	TGTGCCAGCATGTCCTATTCCGGAAGCTACGAGCAGTACTTC
TRBV11-3	NA	TRBJ1-1	NA	CASSTVNTEAFF	TGTGCCAGCAGTACGGTGAACACTGAAGCTTTCTTT